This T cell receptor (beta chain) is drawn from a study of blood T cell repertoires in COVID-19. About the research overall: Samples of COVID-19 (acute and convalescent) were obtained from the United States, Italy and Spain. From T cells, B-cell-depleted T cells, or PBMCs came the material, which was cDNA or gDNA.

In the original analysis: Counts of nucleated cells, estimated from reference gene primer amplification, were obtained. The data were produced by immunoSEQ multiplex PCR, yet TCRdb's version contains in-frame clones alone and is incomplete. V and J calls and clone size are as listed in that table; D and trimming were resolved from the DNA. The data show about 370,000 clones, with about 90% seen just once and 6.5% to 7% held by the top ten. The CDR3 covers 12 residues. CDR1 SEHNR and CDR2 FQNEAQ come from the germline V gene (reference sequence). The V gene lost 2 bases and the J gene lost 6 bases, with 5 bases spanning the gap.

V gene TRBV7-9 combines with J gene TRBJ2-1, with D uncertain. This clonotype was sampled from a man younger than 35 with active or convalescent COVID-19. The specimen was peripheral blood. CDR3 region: CASSLLSNEQFF. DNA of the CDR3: TGTGCCAGCAGCTTACTCTCCAATGAGCAGTTCTTC.